The 26 T cell receptor beta chains presented below share a single source sample, sequenced in a study of regulatory T cells in long-lasting Graves disease. The authors built TCR beta libraries using iRepertoire HTBI primers and Arm-PCR of CDR3 regions. TCRdb itself ran the multiplex PCR reads through MiXCR, one entry per CDR3 protein. The sample includes 430,000 or so distinct CDR3 sequences, around 20% of them seen just once. Specified time point: persistent/refractory GD, antithyroid drugs over 5 years with positive TRAb. Extracted RNA from PBMCs served as the source of the TCR library. The starting material was peripheral blood mononuclear cells (PBMCs), obtained when the disease was refractory, from a patient treated with antithyroid drugs. The receptors were sampled from a female donor with Graves disease.

A few counts support this clonotype. The chain couples TRBV20-1 to TRBJ2-5, with D possibly TRBD2 on 5 matching bases. From germline, CDR1 is DFQATT and CDR2 SNEGSKA (reference sequence). V gave up 5 bases and J gave up 4 bases, with 17 bases separating them. The CDR3 is made up of 14 amino acids. The CDR3 loop reads CSALSQLARETQYF. CDR3 DNA: TGCAGTGCTCTATCCCAGCTAGCCCGAGAGACCCAGTACTTC.

The V gene is TRBV5-5, the J gene TRBJ2-3; no definite D call. Germline V CDR1 and CDR2: SGHKS, YYEKEE (reference sequence). The CDR3 extends over 15 amino acids. V was shortened by 4 bases and J by 4 bases, with 16 bases between the two germline ends. CDR3 DNA: TGTGCCAGCAGCCCTCTCGGCGCCCGGTCAGATACGCAGTATTTT. This sequence encodes CASSPLGARSDTQYF.

This clonotype was seen repeatedly, ten times or more. The genes are TRBV27 and TRBJ1-1, with a tentative D call TRBD1 (5 bases). CDR1 MNHEY and CDR2 SMNVEV come from the germline V gene (reference sequence). The CDR3 length is 14 residues. V was shortened by 4 bases and J by 3 bases, with 12 bases between the two germline ends. The CDR3 loop reads CASSSVRRDTEAFF. CDR3 coding DNA: TGTGCCAGCAGTTCGGTCCGCAGGGACACTGAAGCTTTCTTT.

V is TRBV28 and J is TRBJ2-3, with D tentatively TRBD1 or TRBD2 (5 bases each). V was pared by 3 bases and J by 5 bases, with 18 bases between. CDR1 and CDR2 from the germline V gene are MDHEN and SYDVKM. This CDR3 comprises 16 residues. CDR3 region: CASSLALEGLGDTQYF. CDR3 DNA: TGTGCCAGCAGTTTGGCCCTTGAGGGGCTGGGAGATACGCAGTATTTT.

The gene calls are TRBV27 and TRBJ1-2; a weak D match, TRBD1 (5 bases). Germline values: CDR1 MNHEY, CDR2 SMNVEV (reference sequence). The germline V and J ends were trimmed by 8 bases and 8 bases, with 15 bases remaining between them. CDR3 length equals 12 residues. CDR3 sequence (DNA): TGTGCCAGCTCGGATGGGGGTTCAGGCTACACCTTC. This sequence encodes CASSDGGSGYTF.

The table lists this clonotype with a few counts. The V gene is TRBV20-1, the J gene TRBJ2-7, with a possible D match to TRBD2 (6 bases). V was clipped by 6 bases and J by 2 bases, with 14 bases between them. The CDR3 is 13 residues long. Germline CDR1 reads DFQATT; CDR2 reads SNEGSKA (reference sequence). The CDR3, as DNA: TGCAGTGCCGCTCACGGGGGTACCTACGAGCAGTACTTC. Translation: CSAAHGGTYEQYF.

Points on this clonotype: This may stem from a read error, because a much larger clone lies one nucleotide away. CDR3 sequence: CASSIASGVWPYEQYF. The CDR3 DNA sequence: TGTGCCAGCAGCATAGCCTCGGGAGTCTGGCCCTACGAGCAGTACTTC. The chain joins TRBV12-3 or TRBV12-4 to TRBJ2-7; the D gene is possibly TRBD2 (6 bases). V was clipped by 6 bases and J by 2 bases, with 20 bases between them. CDR3 size: 16 residues.

This clonotype was observed a handful of times. The rearrangement uses TRBV11-2 and TRBJ2-7, with D perhaps matching TRBD2 (5 bases). Germline values: CDR1 SGHAT, CDR2 FQNNGV. The CDR3 length is 15 residues. The V end was cut by 6 bases, the J end by 0 bases, with 15 bases between. The CDR3 sequence: CASSRGLRSSYEQYF. In nucleotides, the CDR3 is TGTGCCAGCAGTCGAGGACTCAGGAGCTCCTACGAGCAGTACTTC.

This clonotype was observed at least ten times. V gene TRBV2 combines with J gene TRBJ2-5; D is possibly TRBD1 (5 bases). The CDR3 covers 13 residues. The germline gives CDR1 SNHLY, CDR2 FYNNEI. Trimming removed 7 bases at V and 1 base at J, with 10 bases between. The CDR3 DNA reads TGTGCCAGCATAGGGGAAGCCCAAGAGACCCAGTACTTC. It translates to CASIGEAQETQYF.

Comments on this clonotype: One base away lies a much larger clone, so this may be a sequencing read error. The chain links TRBV6-1 to TRBJ2-2, with 10 nucleotides matching TRBD1. With V trimmed by 5 bases and J by 4 bases, 7 bases remained unmatched. Germline V gene lookup returns CDR1 MNHNS and CDR2 SASEGT. The CDR3 contains 16 residues. For the CDR3, the DNA is TGTGCCAGCAGTCAAGGGGGACAGGGGAGCACCGGGGAGCTGTTTTTT. The encoded protein is CASSQGGQGSTGELFF.

This clonotype has just a few counts. The chain links TRBV11-2 to TRBJ1-3; D is possibly TRBD1 (6 bases). V was cut by 1 base and J by 1 base, with 11 bases left in between. This CDR3 comprises 16 residues. The germline V gene encodes CDR1 SGHAT and CDR2 FQNNGV. The CDR3: CASSLAYRVSGNTIYF. DNA of the CDR3: TGTGCCAGCAGCTTAGCCTACAGGGTGTCTGGAAACACCATATATTTT.

This clonotype occurred many times. The chain links TRBV15 to TRBJ1-5; 8 bases line up with TRBD1. Germline V gene sequence: CDR1 LNHNV, CDR2 YYDKDF (reference sequence). The CDR3 consists of 14 residues. V shed 5 bases and J 3 bases; nucleotides not matched to a gene: 3. The CDR3 region is CATSSDRVNQPQHF. Written as DNA, the CDR3 is TGTGCCACCAGCTCGGACAGGGTCAATCAGCCCCAGCATTTT.

This clonotype was counted at least ten times. V is TRBV5-5 and J is TRBJ2-7; no clear D gene. Germline values: CDR1 SGHKS, CDR2 YYEKEE (reference sequence). The CDR3 runs to 14 residues. V dropped 0 bases and J dropped 5 bases, with 12 bases sitting between them. In DNA form, the CDR3 reads TGTGCCAGCAGCTTGGAGCTGGGAACGAACGAGCAGTACTTC. It is translated as CASSLELGTNEQYF.

This clonotype appeared many times. The V and J genes are TRBV12-3 or TRBV12-4 and TRBJ2-2; tentatively, D is TRBD1 or TRBD2 (7 bases each). The length of the CDR3 is 16 residues. Trimming stripped 6 bases from V and 6 bases from J, with 20 bases between. CDR3: CASSRGQDGGAGELFF. For the CDR3, the DNA is TGTGCCAGCAGCCGCGGACAGGATGGGGGGGCCGGGGAGCTGTTTTTT.

Comments on this clonotype: This could be a read error, since a much larger clone is one nucleotide away. This is likely a read error, given that the CDR3 carries no conserved phenylalanine or tryptophan at its end. V is TRBV28 and J is TRBJ1-1; no clear D. This CDR3 has 18 amino acids. Trimming stripped 3 bases from V and 1 base from J, with 21 bases between. Germline loops: CDR1 MDHEN, CDR2 SYDVKM. Here the CDR3 DNA reads TGTGCCAGCAGTTTTACTTTTGCAGGAGATTCATCGAACACTGAAGCTTTCCTT. Its protein is CASSFTFAGDSSNTEAFL.

This clonotype was found a few times. This sequence may be a read error, since a much larger clone differs from it by one base. The J gene is TRBJ2-1, the V gene TRBV27, with D tentatively TRBD1 or TRBD2 (5 bases each). Germline lookup yields CDR1 MNHEY and CDR2 SMNVEV (reference sequence). V was clipped by 4 bases and J by 7 bases, with 5 bases between them. The CDR3 loop spans 11 amino acids. CDR3 nucleotide sequence: TGTGCCAGCAGTTGGGGGAATGAGCAGTTCTTC. Encoded protein: CASSWGNEQFF.

Many counts were recorded for this clonotype. The V call is TRBV6-2 or TRBV6-3, the J call TRBJ1-5; a weak D match, TRBD1 (5 bases). This CDR3 is 14 amino acids long. Deletions cut 0 bases from V and 3 bases from J, with 6 bases between. Per the germline V gene, CDR1 is MNHEY and CDR2 is SVGEGT. CDR3 loop: CASSYSGPNQPQHF. Written as DNA, the CDR3 is TGTGCCAGCAGTTACTCGGGGCCCAATCAGCCCCAGCATTTT.

This clonotype was seen a handful of times. V usage is TRBV20-1 and J usage is TRBJ2-7; 8 bases map to TRBD1. The CDR3 consists of 12 residues. The ends lost 5 bases at V and 5 bases at J; junction bases unmatched: 5. Germline V gene sequence: CDR1 DFQATT, CDR2 SNEGSKA (reference sequence). The CDR3 DNA reads TGCAGTGCTCCCGGACAGGGCCACGAGCAGTACTTC. Translation: CSAPGQGHEQYF.

This clonotype came up once. One base away lies a much larger clone, so this may be a sequencing read error. The chain joins TRBV6-9 to TRBJ1-5; tentative D call: TRBD1 (5 bases). Germline values: CDR1 MNHGY, CDR2 SVAAGI. This CDR3 region has 15 residues. The CDR3 region is CASSYSVPDNQPQRF. CDR3 sequence (DNA): TGTGCCAGCAGTTACTCAGTCCCGGACAATCAGCCCCAGCGTTTT.

The chain links TRBV5-6 to TRBJ2-7; unclear D gene. Germline V CDR1 and CDR2: SGHDT, YYEEEE. Trimming removed 0 bases at V and 6 bases at J, with 13 bases between. The CDR3 is 14 amino acids. The CDR3 DNA reads TGTGCCAGCAGCTTGGCGGGTCTCAACCCCGAGCAGTACTTC. Protein: CASSLAGLNPEQYF.

The chain combines TRBV30 with TRBJ1-3; D remains unclear. There are 13 residues in the CDR3. Germline V gene data show CDR1 as GTSNPN and CDR2 as SVGIG (reference sequence). Trimming removed 0 bases from V and 8 bases from J, with 11 bases in between. The chain's CDR3 is CAWSVLFGDTIYF. The CDR3 DNA reads as TGTGCCTGGAGTGTACTTTTCGGGGACACCATATATTTT.

The table lists this clonotype with many counts. The chain combines TRBV12-3 or TRBV12-4 with TRBJ2-5; 7 nucleotides line up with TRBD2. This CDR3 region has 14 residues. The J segment lost 1 base and the V segment lost 5 bases, leaving 4 bases of the junction unmatched. The CDR3 DNA reads TGTGCCAGCAGTCCCGGCGGGAGCCAAGAGACCCAGTACTTC. It translates to CASSPGGSQETQYF.

The sample holds many counts of this clonotype. The genes are TRBV6-1 and TRBJ2-5; D possibly corresponds to TRBD2 (5 bases). The CDR3 has 12 residues. V lost 8 bases to trimming and J lost 3 bases, with 10 bases between them. The germline CDR1 and CDR2 sequences are MNHNS and SASEGT. CDR3 loop: CASGLEEETQYF. The DNA of the CDR3 is TGTGCCAGCGGATTGGAGGAAGAGACCCAGTACTTC.

This clonotype has ten or more counts. The J gene is TRBJ1-5, the V gene TRBV20-1, with D unclear. The V end lost 3 bases, the J end lost 0 bases, and 9 bases lay between the germline ends. The CDR3 contains 14 residues. Germline loops: CDR1 DFQATT, CDR2 SNEGSKA (reference sequence). The CDR3 coding sequence is TGCAGTGCTAGCCCCCGTAATAGCAATCAGCCCCAGCATTTT. Amino acid sequence: CSASPRNSNQPQHF.

This clonotype was picked up many times. The genes are TRBV2 and TRBJ2-7; 9 bases map to TRBD1. Germline CDR1 and CDR2: SNHLY and FYNNEI. V lost 5 bases and J lost 4; bases outside the gene matches: 6. The CDR3 consists of 14 residues. The CDR3 region is CASSPGTGPYEQYF. The CDR3 DNA sequence: TGTGCCAGCAGTCCCGGGACAGGGCCTTACGAGCAGTACTTC.

As regards this clonotype: A clone one base away is much larger, so this may be a read error. The V and J genes are TRBV6-5 and TRBJ1-1; a weak D match, TRBD1 (5 bases). Germline V gene lookup returns CDR1 MNHEY and CDR2 SVGAGI. This CDR3 has 13 residues. The CDR3 loop is CAGSYSGVTEAFF. The CDR3 bases are TGTGCCGGCAGTTACTCGGGGGTCACTGAAGCTTTCTTT.